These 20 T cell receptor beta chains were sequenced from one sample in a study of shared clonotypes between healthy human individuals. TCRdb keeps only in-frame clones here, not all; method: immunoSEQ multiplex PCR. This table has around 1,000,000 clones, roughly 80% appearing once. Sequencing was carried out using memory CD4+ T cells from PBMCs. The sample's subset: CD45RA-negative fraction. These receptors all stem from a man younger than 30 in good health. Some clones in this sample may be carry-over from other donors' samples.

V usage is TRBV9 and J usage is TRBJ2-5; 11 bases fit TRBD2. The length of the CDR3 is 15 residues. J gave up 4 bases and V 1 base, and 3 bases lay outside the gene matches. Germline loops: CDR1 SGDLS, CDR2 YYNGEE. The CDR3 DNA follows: TGTGCCAGCAGCGTACGCGGGACTAGCGGAGAGACCCAGTACTTC. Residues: CASSVRGTSGETQYF.

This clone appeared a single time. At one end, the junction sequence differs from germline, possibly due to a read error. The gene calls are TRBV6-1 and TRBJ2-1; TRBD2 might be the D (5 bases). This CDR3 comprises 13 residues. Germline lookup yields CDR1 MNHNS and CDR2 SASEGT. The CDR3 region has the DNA TGTGCCAGCAGGACGAGGGTTGGAAAGGGATTGATCTTC. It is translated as CASRTRVGKGLIF.

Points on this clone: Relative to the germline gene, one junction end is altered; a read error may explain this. The CDR3 coding sequence is TGTGCCAGCAGTGTCTCCAGCGGAGACACCGGGGAGCTGTTTTTT. Translation gives CASSVSSGDTGELFF. The chain couples TRBV10-3 to TRBJ2-2; possibly TRBD2 for D (5 bases). CDR1 and CDR2 from the germline V gene are ENHRY and SYGVKD. The CDR3 covers 15 residues.

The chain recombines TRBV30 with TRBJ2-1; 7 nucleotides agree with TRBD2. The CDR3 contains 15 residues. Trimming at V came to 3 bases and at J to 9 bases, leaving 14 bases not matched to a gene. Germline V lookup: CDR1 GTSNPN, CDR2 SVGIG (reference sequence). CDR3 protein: CAWSYILASSGEQFF. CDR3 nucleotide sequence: TGTGCCTGGAGCTACATACTAGCGTCTTCGGGTGAGCAGTTCTTC.

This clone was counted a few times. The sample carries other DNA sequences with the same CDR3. CDR3 protein: CASSLAGGADTQYF. The CDR3 DNA follows: TGTGCCAGCAGCTTGGCTGGTGGGGCAGATACGCAGTATTTT. The V and J genes are TRBV5-6 and TRBJ2-3, with D hard to call. CDR1 and CDR2 from the germline V gene are SGHDT and YYEEEE. CDR3 length: 14 amino acids. The germline V and J ends were trimmed by 0 bases and 4 bases, with 9 bases remaining between them.

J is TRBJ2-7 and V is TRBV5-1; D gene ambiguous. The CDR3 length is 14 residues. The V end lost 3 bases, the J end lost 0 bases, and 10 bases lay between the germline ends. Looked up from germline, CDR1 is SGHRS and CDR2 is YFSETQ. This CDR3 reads CASSSTPGSYEQYF. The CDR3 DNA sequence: TGCGCCAGCAGCTCAACACCCGGCTCCTACGAGCAGTACTTC.

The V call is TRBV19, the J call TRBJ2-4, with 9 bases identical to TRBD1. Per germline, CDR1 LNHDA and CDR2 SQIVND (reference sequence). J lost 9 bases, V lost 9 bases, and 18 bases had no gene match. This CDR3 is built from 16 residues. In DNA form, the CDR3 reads TGTGCCAGCTCCTTCCGACAGGGGGACCAATCCGGCATTCAGTACTTC. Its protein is CASSFRQGDQSGIQYF.

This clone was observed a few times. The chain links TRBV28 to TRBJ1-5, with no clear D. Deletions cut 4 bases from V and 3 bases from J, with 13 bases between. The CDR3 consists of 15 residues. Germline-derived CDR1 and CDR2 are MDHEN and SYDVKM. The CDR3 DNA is TGTGCCAGCAGTTCCACTGACGGATACAATCAGCCCCAGCATTTT. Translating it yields CASSSTDGYNQPQHF.

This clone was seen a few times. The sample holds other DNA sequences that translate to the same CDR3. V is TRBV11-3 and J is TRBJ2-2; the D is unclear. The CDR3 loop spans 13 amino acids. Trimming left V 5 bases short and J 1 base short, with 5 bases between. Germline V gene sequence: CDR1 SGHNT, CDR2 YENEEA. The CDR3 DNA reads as TGTGCCAGCAGCCGCGAGAACACCGGGGAGCTGTTTTTT. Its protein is CASSRENTGELFF.

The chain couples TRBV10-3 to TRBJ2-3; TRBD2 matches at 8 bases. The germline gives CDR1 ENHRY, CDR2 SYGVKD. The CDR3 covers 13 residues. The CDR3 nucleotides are TGTGCGCTAAGCGGGAGCCCCCCAGATACGCAGTATTTT. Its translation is CALSGSPPDTQYF.

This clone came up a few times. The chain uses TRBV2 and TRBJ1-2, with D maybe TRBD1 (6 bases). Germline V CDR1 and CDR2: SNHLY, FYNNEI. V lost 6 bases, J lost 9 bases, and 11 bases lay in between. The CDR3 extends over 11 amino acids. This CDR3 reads CASRQGMRYTF. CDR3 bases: TGTGCCAGCAGGCAGGGGATGCGCTACACCTTC.

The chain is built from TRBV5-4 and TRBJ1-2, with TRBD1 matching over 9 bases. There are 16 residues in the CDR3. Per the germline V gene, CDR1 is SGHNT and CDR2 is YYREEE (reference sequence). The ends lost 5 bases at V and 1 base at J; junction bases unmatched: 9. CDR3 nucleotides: TGTGCCAGCAGGAGGGCCGGGACAGGGTTTAACTATGGCTACACCTTC. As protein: CASRRAGTGFNYGYTF.

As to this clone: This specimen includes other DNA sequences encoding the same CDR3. CDR3 nucleotide sequence: TGCGCCAGCAGCTTCAGGAGCACAGATACGCAGTATTTT. It specifies CASSFRSTDTQYF. This chain links TRBV5-1 with TRBJ2-3; D is uncertain. V lost 2 bases and J 0 bases, leaving 4 bases between the germline ends. CDR1 and CDR2 (germline): SGHRS, YFSETQ. This CDR3 has 13 amino acids.

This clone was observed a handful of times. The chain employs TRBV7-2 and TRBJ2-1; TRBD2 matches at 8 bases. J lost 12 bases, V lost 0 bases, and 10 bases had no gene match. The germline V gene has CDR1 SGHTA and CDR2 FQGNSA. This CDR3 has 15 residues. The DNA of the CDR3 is TGTGCCAGCAGCTTAGCGCTAGCGGGCGGAACCCCGCAGTTCTTC. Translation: CASSLALAGGTPQFF.

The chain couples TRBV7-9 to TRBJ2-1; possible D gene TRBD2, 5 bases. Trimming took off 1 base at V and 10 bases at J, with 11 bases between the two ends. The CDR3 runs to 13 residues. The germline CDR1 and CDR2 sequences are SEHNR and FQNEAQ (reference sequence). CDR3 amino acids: CASSLVGRGEQFF. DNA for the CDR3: TGTGCCAGCAGCTTAGTTGGCCGCGGGGAGCAGTTCTTC.

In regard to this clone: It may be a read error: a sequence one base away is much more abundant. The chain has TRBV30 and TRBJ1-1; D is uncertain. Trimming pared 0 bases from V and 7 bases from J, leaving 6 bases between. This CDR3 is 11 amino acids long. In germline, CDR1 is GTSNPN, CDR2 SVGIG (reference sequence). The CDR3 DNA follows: TGTGCCTGGAGTGTATGGGGTGAAGCTTTCTTT. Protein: CAWSVWGEAFF.

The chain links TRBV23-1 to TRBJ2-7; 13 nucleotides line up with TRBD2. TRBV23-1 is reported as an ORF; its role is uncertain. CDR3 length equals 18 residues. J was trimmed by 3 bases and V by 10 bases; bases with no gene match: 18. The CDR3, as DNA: TGCGCCACCACTCCGGTTACAGGGAGGACTAGCGGGGGCTACGAGCAGTACTTC. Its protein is CATTPVTGRTSGGYEQYF.

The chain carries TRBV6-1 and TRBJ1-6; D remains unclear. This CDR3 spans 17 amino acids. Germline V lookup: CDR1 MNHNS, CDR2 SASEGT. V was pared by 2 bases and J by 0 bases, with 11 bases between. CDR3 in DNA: TGTGCCAGCAGTGAATTGGTTTCGAACTCCTATAATTCACCCCTCCACTTT. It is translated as CASSELVSNSYNSPLHF.

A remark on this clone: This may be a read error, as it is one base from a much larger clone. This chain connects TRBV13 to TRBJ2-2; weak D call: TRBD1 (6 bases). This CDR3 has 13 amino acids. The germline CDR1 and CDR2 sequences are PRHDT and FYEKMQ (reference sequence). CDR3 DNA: TGTGCCAGCAGCCTAGGGGGCACCGGGGAGCTGTTTTTT. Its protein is CASSLGGTGELFF. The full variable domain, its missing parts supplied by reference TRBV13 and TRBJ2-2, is AAGVIQSPRHLIKEKRETATLKCYPIPRHDTVYWYQQGPGQDPQFLISFYEKMQSDKGSIPDRFSAQQFSDYHSELNMSSLELGDSALYFCASSLGGTGELFFGEGSRLTVL.

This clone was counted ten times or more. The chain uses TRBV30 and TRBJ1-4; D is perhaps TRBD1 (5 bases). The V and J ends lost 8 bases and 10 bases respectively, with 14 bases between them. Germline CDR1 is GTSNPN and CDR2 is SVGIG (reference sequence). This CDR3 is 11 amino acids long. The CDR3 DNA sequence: TGTGCCATGCCACAGGCCGGAAAACTGTTTTTT. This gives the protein CAMPQAGKLFF.